This TCR beta chain appears in the sequencing data of a study of shared clonotypes between healthy human individuals. Sequencing was performed with immunoSEQ multiplex PCR; in TCRdb, only in-frame clones are kept and a portion is missing. The sample lists some 2,100,000 clones, approximately 94% occurring once. Overall study findings and caveats: Having only a few donors restricted how much genetic and exposure-history diversity was captured.

As to this clone: Its cognate antigen is unknown.

Naive CD8 cells lacked CD45RO, underwent positive selection for CCR7 and left out terminally differentiated effector memory CD45RA+ cells. Material for sequencing was naive CD8+ T cells from PBMCs. This clonotype originated in a man between 18 and 35 years old in good health. Some clones in this sample may be carry-over from other donors' samples.

The CDR3 loop is CASSSFGTSVDYYNEQFF. Here the CDR3 DNA reads TGTGCCAGCAGTTCCTTCGGGACTAGCGTTGATTACTACAATGAGCAGTTCTTC. V usage is TRBV27 and J usage is TRBJ2-1, with TRBD2 matching over 10 bases. The V gene end was trimmed by 4 bases and the J gene end by 3 bases; junction bases not matched to a gene: 12. The germline V gene encodes CDR1 MNHEY and CDR2 SMNVEV (reference sequence). The CDR3 extends over 18 amino acids.